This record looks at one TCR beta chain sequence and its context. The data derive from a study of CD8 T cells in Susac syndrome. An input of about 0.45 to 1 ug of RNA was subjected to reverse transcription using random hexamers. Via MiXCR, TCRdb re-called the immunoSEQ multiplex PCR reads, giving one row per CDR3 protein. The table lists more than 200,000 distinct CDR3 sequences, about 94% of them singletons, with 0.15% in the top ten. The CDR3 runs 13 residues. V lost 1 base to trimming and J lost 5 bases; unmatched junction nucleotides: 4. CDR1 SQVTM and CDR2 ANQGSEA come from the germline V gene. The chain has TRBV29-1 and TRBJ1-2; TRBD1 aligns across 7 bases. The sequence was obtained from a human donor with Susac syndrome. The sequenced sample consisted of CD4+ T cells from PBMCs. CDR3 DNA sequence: TGCAGCGTTGAAGCGGCAGGGGGGTATGGCTACACCTTC. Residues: CSVEAAGGYGYTF. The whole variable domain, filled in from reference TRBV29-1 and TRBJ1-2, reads SAVISQKPSRDICQRGTSLTIQCQVDSQVTMMFWYRQQPGQSLTLIATANQGSEATYESGFVIDKFPISRPNLTFSTLTVSNMSPEDSSIYLCSVEAAGGYGYTFGSGTRLTVV.